This T cell receptor (beta chain) was identified in a study of T cells after yellow fever vaccination. Study results and caveats: Post-booster reappearance was seen for most primary-vaccination clones (nearly 97% CD4, roughly 88% CD8).

Germline CDR1 reads SGHVS; CDR2 reads FQNEAQ. The CDR3 totals 17 residues. V was shortened by 5 bases and J by 7 bases, with 26 bases between the two germline ends. TCRdb called the 5' RACE reads again in MiXCR, with one record for every CDR3 protein. The profile shows 200,000 to 250,000 distinct CDR3 sequences, roughly 3% of them singletons. In the case of this clonotype: The antigen is not known.

The clonotype originates from a man aged 18 to 29 who received the YFV17D yellow fever vaccine. The chain employs TRBV7-8 and TRBJ1-2, with a possible D match to TRBD1 (6 bases). The sample consisted of CD4+ T cells sorted from PBMCs, taken 10 days after the yellow fever booster vaccination. The CDR3 is CASSLRFGGPIRSGYTF. The CDR3, as DNA: TGTGCCAGCAGCCTTAGGTTTGGGGGGCCGATTCGGAGTGGCTACACCTTC.